The rows below give T cell receptor beta chains drawn from one sample of a study of cytomegalovirus exposure and HLA in healthy donors. Generated by immunoSEQ multiplex PCR, the TCRdb table keeps only in-frame clones and is missing some. This sample yields approximately 150,000 clones, of which under 95% are seen a single time; 3% to 3.5% belongs to the top ten. Sequenced: PBMCs. These TCRs come from a woman aged 18 to 35 in good health and CMV-seropositive. The CDR3 runs from the conserved cysteine through the conserved F or W. Each record gives: V gene, clone size, D gene, J gene, CDR3 protein, CDR3 DNA. A D gene is named only where the DNA matches it firmly. Some rows have no size entry. The others give once, few or many, or a class for an expanded clone.

>TRBV27|-|-|TRBJ2-3
CASSSGLAPDTQYF
TGTGCCAGCAGTTCCGGCCTAGCGCCAGATACGCAGTATTTT
>TRBV7-9|-|TRBD2|TRBJ2-7
CASSLMTGLAGAYEQYF
TGTGCCAGCAGCTTAATGACGGGACTAGCGGGAGCGTACGAGCAGTACTTC
>TRBV28|few|TRBD1|TRBJ1-5
CASSSRTGTGNQPQHF
TGTGCCAGCAGTTCTCGGACAGGGACGGGCAATCAGCCCCAGCATTTT
>TRBV5-1|few|TRBD2|TRBJ2-1
CASRSAGGNNEQFF
TGCGCCAGCAGGTCTGCGGGGGGGAACAATGAGCAGTTCTTC
>TRBV7-9|-|TRBD2|TRBJ2-5
CASSSGLAGGETQYF
TGTGCCAGCAGCTCGGGACTAGCGGGAGGGGAGACCCAGTACTTC
>TRBV7-2|-|TRBD2|TRBJ2-1
CASSLTSSLEQFF
TGTGCCAGCAGCTTGACTAGCTCCCTCGAGCAGTTCTTC
>TRBV10-3|-|-|TRBJ2-7
CAISDGPSGSYEQYF
TGTGCCATCAGTGACGGTCCCTCGGGGTCCTACGAGCAGTACTTC
>TRBV18|-|-|TRBJ1-1
CASSPGREEAFF
TGTGCCAGCTCACCTGGGAGGGAGGAAGCTTTCTTT
>TRBV9|-|TRBD2|TRBJ2-3
CASSVVSLAGSGTDTQYF
TGTGCCAGCAGCGTAGTAAGTCTAGCGGGATCTGGCACAGATACGCAGTATTTT
>TRBV12-5|-|TRBD2|TRBJ2-7
CASGLRLAGSSSEQYF
TGTGCTAGTGGTTTGCGTCTAGCGGGGTCCTCCTCCGAGCAGTACTTC
>TRBV10-2|-|TRBD1|TRBJ1-4
CASSPTGGQEKLFF
TGCGCCAGCAGCCCGACAGGGGGGCAGGAAAAACTGTTTTTT
>TRBV7-9|once|-|TRBJ1-2
CASSLANTGTSSYGYTF
TGTGCCAGCAGCTTAGCGAATACCGGGACTTCCTCATATGGCTACACCTTC
>TRBV5-1|-|TRBD1|TRBJ1-1
CASSWTGGENTEAFF
TGCGCCAGCAGCTGGACAGGGGGCGAGAACACTGAAGCTTTCTTT
>TRBV13|once|TRBD2|TRBJ2-3
CASSPLRGGRTTDTQYF
TGTGCCAGCAGCCCTCTCCGGGGGGGGAGGACGACAGATACGCAGTATTTT
>TRBV25-1|-|-|TRBJ2-1
CASRVYNEQFF
TGTGCCTCCCGGGTTTACAATGAGCAGTTCTTC
>TRBV5-1|-|-|TRBJ2-2
CASSSGLNTGELFF
TGCGCCAGCAGCTCGGGACTTAACACCGGGGAGCTGTTTTTT
>TRBV28|-|-|TRBJ2-2
CASRRGSGELFF
TGTGCCAGCAGAAGGGGCTCCGGGGAGCTGTTTTTT
>TRBV30|-|TRBD1|TRBJ1-1
CAWSVTGGDEAFF
TGTGCCTGGAGTGTAACAGGGGGGGACGAAGCTTTCTTT
>TRBV5-4|-|-|TRBJ1-4
CASSLWTEDNEKLFF
TGTGCCAGCAGTCTCTGGACAGAAGACAATGAAAAACTGTTTTTT
>TRBV10-3|-|TRBD1|TRBJ2-7
CAISSGTGETYEQYF
TGTGCCATCAGTTCCGGGACAGGGGAGACCTACGAGCAGTACTTC
>TRBV29-1|-|-|TRBJ2-7
CSVEGPATYEQYF
TGCAGCGTTGAGGGGCCGGCTACCTACGAGCAGTACTTC
>TRBV30|-|-|TRBJ1-3
CAWIGGGLSGNTIYF
TGTGCCTGGATCGGTGGGGGACTCTCTGGAAACACCATATATTTT
>TRBV5-1|-|-|TRBJ2-5
CASSGGYQETQYF
TGCGCCAGCAGCGGGGGCTACCAAGAGACCCAGTACTTC
>TRBV27|-|-|TRBJ2-6
CASRQPVHSGANVLTF
TGTGCCAGCAGACAGCCTGTCCACTCTGGGGCCAACGTCCTGACTTTC
>TRBV9|-|-|TRBJ1-2
CASSVAGVTPPRYGYTF
TGTGCCAGCAGCGTAGCGGGGGTGACACCACCCCGCTATGGCTACACCTTC
>TRBV6-1|-|TRBD1|TRBJ1-1
CASSPKGQGNTEAFF
TGTGCCAGCAGCCCAAAGGGACAGGGGAACACTGAAGCTTTCTTT
>TRBV18|once|TRBD2|TRBJ2-7
CASSPLEGIPTSGNEQYF
TGTGCCAGCTCACCTCTCGAAGGGATCCCGACTAGCGGTAACGAGCAGTACTTC
>TRBV5-6|-|TRBD1|TRBJ1-2
CASSSDETFGTGFYGYTF
TGTGCCAGCAGCTCAGACGAGACCTTCGGGACAGGGTTTTATGGCTACACCTTC
>TRBV28|-|-|TRBJ2-3
CASSPLDYRADTQYF
TGTGCCAGCAGTCCCTTGGACTATAGAGCAGATACGCAGTATTTT
>TRBV21-1|-|-|TRBJ2-1
CASSPGPTTDRGLEFDEQFF
TGTGCCAGCAGTCCCGGCCCTACCACGGATAGAGGGTTAGAGTTCGATGAGCAGTTCTTC
>TRBV9|-|TRBD2|TRBJ2-5
CASSVGGTSGPQETQYF
TGTGCCAGCAGCGTAGGGGGTACTAGCGGACCACAAGAGACCCAGTACTTC
>TRBV2|once|TRBD2|TRBJ2-1
CASSEVAGGLSYNEQFF
TGTGCCAGCAGTGAAGTAGCGGGGGGCTTATCCTACAATGAGCAGTTCTTC
>TRBV7-2|-|-|TRBJ2-7
CASSLAGGGIPYEQYF
TGTGCCAGCAGCTTAGCTGGCGGGGGCATCCCTTACGAGCAGTACTTC
>TRBV7-9|-|-|TRBJ2-2
CASSFGVGELFF
TGTGCCAGCAGCTTTGGAGTCGGGGAGCTGTTTTTT
>TRBV7-9|few|TRBD1|TRBJ2-7
CASRSGTGGEQYF
TGTGCCAGCAGATCCGGGACAGGGGGCGAGCAGTACTTC
>TRBV28|-|-|TRBJ2-7
CASSLFGQRIYEQYF
TGTGCCAGCAGTTTATTTGGGCAGAGAATCTACGAGCAGTACTTC
>TRBV5-6|-|TRBD2|TRBJ2-2
CASSSGLAGGFTGELFF
TGTGCCAGCAGCTCCGGACTAGCGGGAGGTTTCACCGGGGAGCTGTTTTTT
>TRBV6-1|once|TRBD1|TRBJ2-1
CASSDWDRRSSYNEQFF
TGTGCCAGCAGTGACTGGGACAGGCGTAGCTCCTACAATGAGCAGTTCTTC
>TRBV7-3|once|TRBD2|TRBJ2-1
CASSNGVAGGPGEQFF
TGTGCCAGCAGCAACGGGGTAGCGGGAGGGCCGGGTGAGCAGTTCTTC
>TRBV7-9|-|-|TRBJ1-5
CASSRLGGPDQPQHF
TGTGCCAGCAGCCGACTGGGGGGGCCCGATCAGCCCCAGCATTTT
>TRBV6-1|-|-|TRBJ1-2
CASSQNAWGGGYTF
TGTGCCAGCAGCCAAAACGCGTGGGGGGGAGGCTACACCTTC
>TRBV7-2|once|-|TRBJ2-7
CASSLGPPRGEQYF
TGTGCCAGCAGCTTAGGACCGCCTAGAGGGGAGCAGTACTTC
>TRBV5-5|-|-|TRBJ2-7
CASSLVVAGYEQYF
TGTGCCAGCAGCTTGGTAGTGGCGGGGTACGAGCAGTACTTC
>TRBV12-5|-|-|TRBJ2-1
CASGPDYEQFF
TGTGCTAGTGGACCTGACTACGAGCAGTTCTTC
>TRBV30|once|TRBD1|TRBJ2-5
CAWSVGQAWYQETQYF
TGTGCCTGGAGTGTAGGACAGGCTTGGTACCAAGAGACCCAGTACTTC
>TRBV7-8|-|-|TRBJ1-1
CASSLRSGLARSNTEAFF
TGTGCCAGCAGCTTACGATCCGGGTTGGCCAGATCAAACACTGAAGCTTTCTTT